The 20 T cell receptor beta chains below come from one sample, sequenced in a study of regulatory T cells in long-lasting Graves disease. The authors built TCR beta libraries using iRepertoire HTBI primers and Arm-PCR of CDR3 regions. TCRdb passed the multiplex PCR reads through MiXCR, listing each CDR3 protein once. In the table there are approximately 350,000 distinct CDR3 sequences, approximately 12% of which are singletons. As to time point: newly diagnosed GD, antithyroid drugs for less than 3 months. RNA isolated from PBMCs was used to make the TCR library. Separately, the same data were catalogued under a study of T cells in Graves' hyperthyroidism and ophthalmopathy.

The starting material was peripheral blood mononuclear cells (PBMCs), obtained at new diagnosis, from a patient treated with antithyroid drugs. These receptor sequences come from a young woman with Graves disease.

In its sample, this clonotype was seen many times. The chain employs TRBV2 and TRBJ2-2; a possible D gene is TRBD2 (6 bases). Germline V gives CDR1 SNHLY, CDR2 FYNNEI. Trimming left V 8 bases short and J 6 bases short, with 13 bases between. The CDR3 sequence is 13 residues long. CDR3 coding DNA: TGTGCCAGCGGACTAAGCATTCCCGGGGAGCTGTTTTTT. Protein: CASGLSIPGELFF. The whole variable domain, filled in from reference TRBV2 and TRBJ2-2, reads EPEVTQTPSHQVTQMGQEVILRCVPISNHLYFYWYRQILGQKVEFLVSFYNNEISEKSEIFDDQFSVERPDGSNFTLKIRSTKLEDSAMYFCASGLSIPGELFFGEGSRLTVL.

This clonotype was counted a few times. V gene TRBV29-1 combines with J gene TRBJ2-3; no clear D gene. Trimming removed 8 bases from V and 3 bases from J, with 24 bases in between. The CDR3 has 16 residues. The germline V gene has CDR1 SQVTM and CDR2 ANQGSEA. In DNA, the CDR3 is TGCAGCCTGAATGGATCCCCAGTCCCCAGGACAGATACGCAGTATTTT. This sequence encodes CSLNGSPVPRTDTQYF.

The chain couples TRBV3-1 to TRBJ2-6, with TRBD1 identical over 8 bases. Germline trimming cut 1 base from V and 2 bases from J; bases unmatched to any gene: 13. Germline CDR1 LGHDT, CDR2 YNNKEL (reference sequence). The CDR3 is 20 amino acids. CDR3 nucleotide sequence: TGTGCCAGCAGCCAAGGCGGGTCCTGGACAGGGACAACTGGGGCCAACGTCCTGACTTTC. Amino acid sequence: CASSQGGSWTGTTGANVLTF.

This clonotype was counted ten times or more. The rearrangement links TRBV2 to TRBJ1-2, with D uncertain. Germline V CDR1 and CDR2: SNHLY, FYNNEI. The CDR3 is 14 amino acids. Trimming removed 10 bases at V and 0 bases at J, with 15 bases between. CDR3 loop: CAITFRTTNYGYTF. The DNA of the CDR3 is TGTGCCATCACGTTTCGGACTACTAACTATGGCTACACCTTC.

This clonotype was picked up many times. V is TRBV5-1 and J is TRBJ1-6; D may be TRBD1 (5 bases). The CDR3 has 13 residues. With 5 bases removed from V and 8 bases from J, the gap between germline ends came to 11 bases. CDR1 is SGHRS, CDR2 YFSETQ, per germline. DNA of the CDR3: TGCGCCAGCAGACCGGGGACGGATTCACCCCTCCACTTT. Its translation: CASRPGTDSPLHF. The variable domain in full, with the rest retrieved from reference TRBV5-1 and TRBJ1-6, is KAGVTQTPRYLIKTRGQQVTLSCSPISGHRSVSWYQQTPGQGLQFLFEYFSETQRNKGNFPGRFSGRQFSNSRSEMNVSTLELGDSALYLCASRPGTDSPLHFGNGTRLTVT.

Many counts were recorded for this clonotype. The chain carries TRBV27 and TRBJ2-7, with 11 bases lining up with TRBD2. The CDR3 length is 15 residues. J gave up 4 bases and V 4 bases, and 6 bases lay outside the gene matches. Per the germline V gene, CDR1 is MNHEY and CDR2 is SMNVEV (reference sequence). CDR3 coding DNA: TGTGCCAGCAGTTCCTCCGGGACTAGCGGTTACGAGCAGTACTTC. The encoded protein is CASSSSGTSGYEQYF.

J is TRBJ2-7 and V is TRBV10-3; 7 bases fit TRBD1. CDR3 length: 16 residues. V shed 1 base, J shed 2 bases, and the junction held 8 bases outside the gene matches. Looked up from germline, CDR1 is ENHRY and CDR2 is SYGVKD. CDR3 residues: CAISEFGTDPPYEQYF. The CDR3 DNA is TGTGCCATCAGTGAGTTTGGGACAGATCCTCCCTACGAGCAGTACTTC.

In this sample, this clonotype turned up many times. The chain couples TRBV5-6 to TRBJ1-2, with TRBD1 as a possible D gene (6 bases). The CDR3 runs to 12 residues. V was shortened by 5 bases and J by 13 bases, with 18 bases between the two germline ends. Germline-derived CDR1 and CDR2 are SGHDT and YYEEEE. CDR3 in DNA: TGTGCCAGCAGGAAAATGGGGGCCGCGGGCACCTTC. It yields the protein CASRKMGAAGTF.

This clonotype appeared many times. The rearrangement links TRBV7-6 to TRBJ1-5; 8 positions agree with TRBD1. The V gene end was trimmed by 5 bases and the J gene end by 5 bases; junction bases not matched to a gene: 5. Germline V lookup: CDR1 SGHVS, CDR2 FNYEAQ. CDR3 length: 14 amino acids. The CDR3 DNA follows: TGTGCCAGCAGCAAACAGGGGGGCGATCAGCCCCAGCATTTT. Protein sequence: CASSKQGGDQPQHF.

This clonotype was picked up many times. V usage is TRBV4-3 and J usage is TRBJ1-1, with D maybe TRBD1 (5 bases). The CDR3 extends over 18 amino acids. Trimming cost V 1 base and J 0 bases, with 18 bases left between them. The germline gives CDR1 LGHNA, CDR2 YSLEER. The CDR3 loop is CASSQGITTDPMNTEAFF. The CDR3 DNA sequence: TGCGCCAGCAGCCAAGGGATTACGACAGACCCCATGAACACTGAAGCTTTCTTT.

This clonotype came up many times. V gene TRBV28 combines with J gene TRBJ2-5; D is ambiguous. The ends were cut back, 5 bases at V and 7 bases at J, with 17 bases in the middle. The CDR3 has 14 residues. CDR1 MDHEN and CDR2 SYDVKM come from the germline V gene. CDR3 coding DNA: TGTGCCAGCAGTCCCCCGGCCCTTAGGCGGACCCAGTACTTC. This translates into CASSPPALRRTQYF.

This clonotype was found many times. The CDR3 protein is CASSSKRDWSSYEQYF. CDR3 in DNA: TGTGCCAGCAGCTCAAAACGGGACTGGAGCTCCTACGAGCAGTACTTC. This rearrangement joins TRBV11-1 to TRBJ2-7; TRBD2 is a possible D gene (6 bases). CDR3 length equals 16 residues. The germline V gene encodes CDR1 SGHAT and CDR2 FQDESV (reference sequence). Trimming took 4 bases from V and 0 from J, leaving 16 bases between them. The complete variable domain, with remaining parts taken from reference TRBV11-1 and TRBJ2-7, reads EAEVAQSPRYKITEKSQAVAFWCDPISGHATLYWYRQILGQGPELLVQFQDESVVDDSQLPKDRFSAERLKGVDSTLKIQPAELGDSAMYLCASSSKRDWSSYEQYFGPGTRLTVT.

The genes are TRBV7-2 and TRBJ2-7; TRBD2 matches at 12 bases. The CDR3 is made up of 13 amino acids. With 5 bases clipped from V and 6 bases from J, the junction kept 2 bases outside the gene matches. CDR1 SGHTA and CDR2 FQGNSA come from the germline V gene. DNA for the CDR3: TGTGCCAGCAGCCCGGGACTAGCGGGCGAGCAGTACGTC. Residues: CASSPGLAGEQYV.

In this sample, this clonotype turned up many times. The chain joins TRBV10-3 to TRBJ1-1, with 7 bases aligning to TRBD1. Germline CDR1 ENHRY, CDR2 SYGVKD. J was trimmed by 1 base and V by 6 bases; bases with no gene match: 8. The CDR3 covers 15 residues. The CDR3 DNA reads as TGTGCCATCAGGGAGACCCGGGACAGGAACACTGAAGCTTTCTTT. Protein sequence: CAIRETRDRNTEAFF.

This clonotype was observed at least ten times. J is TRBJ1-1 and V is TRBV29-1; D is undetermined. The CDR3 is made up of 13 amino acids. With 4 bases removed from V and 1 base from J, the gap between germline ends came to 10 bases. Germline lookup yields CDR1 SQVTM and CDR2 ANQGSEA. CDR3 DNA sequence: TGCAGCGTTGGTGGAACCCAGAACACTGAAGCTTTCTTT. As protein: CSVGGTQNTEAFF.

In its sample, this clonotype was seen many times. CDR3 residues: CASGRTGVNNEQFF. In DNA, the CDR3 is TGTGCCAGCGGTCGGACAGGGGTTAACAATGAGCAGTTCTTC. The genes are TRBV2 and TRBJ2-1, with TRBD1 matching 9 bases. V was clipped by 8 bases and J by 5 bases; unmatched bases: 7. The CDR3 is 14 amino acids. Germline values: CDR1 SNHLY, CDR2 FYNNEI.

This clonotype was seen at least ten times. The CDR3 spells CASSYNLPGRHGNEQFF. The CDR3 DNA sequence: TGCGCCAGCAGCTACAACCTTCCCGGGAGGCATGGCAATGAGCAGTTCTTC. The chain carries TRBV4-1 and TRBJ2-1; 7 bases fit TRBD2. Germline V gives CDR1 MGHRA, CDR2 YSYEKL. This CDR3 comprises 17 residues. Trimming at V came to 5 bases and at J to 6 bases, leaving 16 bases not matched to a gene.

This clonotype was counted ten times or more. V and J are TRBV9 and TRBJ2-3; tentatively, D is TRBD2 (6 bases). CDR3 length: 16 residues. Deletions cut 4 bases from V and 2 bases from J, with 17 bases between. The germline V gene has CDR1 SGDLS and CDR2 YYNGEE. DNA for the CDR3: TGTGCCAGCAGCCCAGAATCGGGGGTCCTCACAGATACGCAGTATTTT. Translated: CASSPESGVLTDTQYF.

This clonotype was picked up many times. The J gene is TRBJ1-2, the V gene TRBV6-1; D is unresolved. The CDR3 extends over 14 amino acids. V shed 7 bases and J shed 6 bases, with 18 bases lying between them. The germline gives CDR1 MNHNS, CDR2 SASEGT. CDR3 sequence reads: CASTRAGVWDGYTF. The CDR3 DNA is TGTGCCAGCACCCGCGCCGGGGTCTGGGATGGCTACACCTTC.

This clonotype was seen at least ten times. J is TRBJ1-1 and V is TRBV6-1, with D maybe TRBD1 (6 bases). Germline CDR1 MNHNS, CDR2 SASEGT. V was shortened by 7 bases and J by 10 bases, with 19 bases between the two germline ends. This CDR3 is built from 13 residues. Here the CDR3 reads CASITQGRVRAFF. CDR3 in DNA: TGTGCCAGCATCACACAGGGCCGGGTTCGAGCTTTCTTT.